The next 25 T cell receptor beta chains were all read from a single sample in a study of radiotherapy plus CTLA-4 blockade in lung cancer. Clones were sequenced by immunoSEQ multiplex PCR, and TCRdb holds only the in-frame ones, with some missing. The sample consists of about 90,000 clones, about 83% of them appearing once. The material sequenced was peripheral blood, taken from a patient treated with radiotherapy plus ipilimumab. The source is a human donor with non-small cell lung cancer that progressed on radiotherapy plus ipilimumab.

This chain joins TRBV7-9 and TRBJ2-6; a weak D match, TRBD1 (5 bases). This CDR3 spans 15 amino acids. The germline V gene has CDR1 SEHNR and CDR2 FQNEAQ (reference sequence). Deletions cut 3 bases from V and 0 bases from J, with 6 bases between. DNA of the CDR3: TGTGCCAGCAGCTTCCAGGGCTCTGGGGCCAACGTCCTGACTTTC. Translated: CASSFQGSGANVLTF.

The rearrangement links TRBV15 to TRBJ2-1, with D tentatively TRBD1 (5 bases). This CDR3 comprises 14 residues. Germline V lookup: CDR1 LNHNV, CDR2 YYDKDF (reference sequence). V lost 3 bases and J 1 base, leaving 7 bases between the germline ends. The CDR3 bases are TGTGCCACCAGCAGCAGGGTTTCCTACAATGAGCAGTTCTTC. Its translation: CATSSRVSYNEQFF.

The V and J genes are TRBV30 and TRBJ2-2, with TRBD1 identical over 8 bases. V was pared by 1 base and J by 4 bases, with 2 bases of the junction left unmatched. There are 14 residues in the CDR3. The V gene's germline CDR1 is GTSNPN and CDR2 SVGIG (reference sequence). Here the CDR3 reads CAWSGQGSTGELFF. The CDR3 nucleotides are TGTGCCTGGAGTGGACAGGGGAGCACCGGGGAGCTGTTTTTT.

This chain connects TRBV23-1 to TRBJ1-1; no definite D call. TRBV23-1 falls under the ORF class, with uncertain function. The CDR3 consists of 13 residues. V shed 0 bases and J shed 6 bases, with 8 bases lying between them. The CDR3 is CASSQSGYPEAFF. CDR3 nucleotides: TGCGCCAGCAGTCAATCAGGGTACCCTGAAGCTTTCTTT.

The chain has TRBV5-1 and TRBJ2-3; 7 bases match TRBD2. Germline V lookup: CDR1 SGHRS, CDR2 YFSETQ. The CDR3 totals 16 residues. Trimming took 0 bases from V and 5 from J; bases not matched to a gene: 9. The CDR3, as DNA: TGCGCCAGCAGCTTGGGCCCTGGGGGGGTCGGAGATACGCAGTATTTT. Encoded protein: CASSLGPGGVGDTQYF.

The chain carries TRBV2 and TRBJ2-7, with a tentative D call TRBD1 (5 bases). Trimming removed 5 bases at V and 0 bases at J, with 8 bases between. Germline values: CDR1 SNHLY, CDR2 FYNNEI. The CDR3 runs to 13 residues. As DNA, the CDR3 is TGTGCCAGCAGTCTGACAGACTCCTACGAGCAGTACTTC. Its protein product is CASSLTDSYEQYF.

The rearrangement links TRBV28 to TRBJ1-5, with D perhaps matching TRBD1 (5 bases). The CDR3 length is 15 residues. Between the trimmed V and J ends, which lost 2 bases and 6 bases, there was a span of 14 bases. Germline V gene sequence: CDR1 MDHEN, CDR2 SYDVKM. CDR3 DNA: TGTGCCAGCAGTTTAGGGGGAACTTACGGTCAGCCCCAGCATTTT. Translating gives CASSLGGTYGQPQHF.

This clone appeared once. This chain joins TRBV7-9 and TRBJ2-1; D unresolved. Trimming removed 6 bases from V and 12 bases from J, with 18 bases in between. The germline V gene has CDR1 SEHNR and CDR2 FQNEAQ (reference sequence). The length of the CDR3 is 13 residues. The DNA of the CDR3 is TGTGCCAGCAGGCAAGACGAGACGCTAAGGCAGTTCTTC. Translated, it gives CASRQDETLRQFF.

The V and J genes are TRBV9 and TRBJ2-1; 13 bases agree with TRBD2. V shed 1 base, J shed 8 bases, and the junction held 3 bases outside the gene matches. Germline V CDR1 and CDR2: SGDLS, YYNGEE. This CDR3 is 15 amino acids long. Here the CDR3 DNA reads TGTGCCAGCAGCGTAAGGACTAGCGGGGGCCATGAGCAGTTCTTC. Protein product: CASSVRTSGGHEQFF.

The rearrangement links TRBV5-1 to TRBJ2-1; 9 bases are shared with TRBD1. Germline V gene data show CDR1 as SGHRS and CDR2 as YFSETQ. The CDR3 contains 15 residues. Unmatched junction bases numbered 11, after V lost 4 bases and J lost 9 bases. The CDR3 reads CASSAEQGAQSEQFF. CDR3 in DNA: TGCGCCAGCAGCGCCGAACAGGGGGCGCAAAGTGAGCAGTTCTTC.

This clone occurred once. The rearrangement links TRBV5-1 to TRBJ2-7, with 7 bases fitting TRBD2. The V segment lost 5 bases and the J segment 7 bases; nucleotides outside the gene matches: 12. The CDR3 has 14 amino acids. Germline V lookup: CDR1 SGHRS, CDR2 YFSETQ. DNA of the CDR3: TGCGCCAGCAGGTCTAGCGGCGGGGTTGGTGAGCAGTACTTC. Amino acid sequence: CASRSSGGVGEQYF. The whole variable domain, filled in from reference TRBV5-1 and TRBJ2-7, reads KAGVTQTPRYLIKTRGQQVTLSCSPISGHRSVSWYQQTPGQGLQFLFEYFSETQRNKGNFPGRFSGRQFSNSRSEMNVSTLELGDSALYLCASRSSGGVGEQYFGPGTRLTVT.

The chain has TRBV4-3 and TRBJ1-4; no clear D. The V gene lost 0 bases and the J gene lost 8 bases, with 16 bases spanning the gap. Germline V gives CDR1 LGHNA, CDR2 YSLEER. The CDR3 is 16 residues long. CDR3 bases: TGCGCCAGCAGCCAAGAGACTGGGGAGGGAGGCGAAAAACTGTTTTTT. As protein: CASSQETGEGGEKLFF.

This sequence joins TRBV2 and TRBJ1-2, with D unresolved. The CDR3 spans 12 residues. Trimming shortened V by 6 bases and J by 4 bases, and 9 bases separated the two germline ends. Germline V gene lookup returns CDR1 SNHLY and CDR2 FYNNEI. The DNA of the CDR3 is TGTGCCAGCAGGGCCATTACCTATGGCTACACCTTC. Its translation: CASRAITYGYTF.

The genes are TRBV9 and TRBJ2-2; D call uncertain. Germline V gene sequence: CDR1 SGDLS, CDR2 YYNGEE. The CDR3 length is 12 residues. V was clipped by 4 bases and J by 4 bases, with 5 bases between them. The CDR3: CASSLVTGELFF. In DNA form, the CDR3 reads TGTGCCAGCAGCCTGGTCACCGGGGAGCTGTTTTTT.

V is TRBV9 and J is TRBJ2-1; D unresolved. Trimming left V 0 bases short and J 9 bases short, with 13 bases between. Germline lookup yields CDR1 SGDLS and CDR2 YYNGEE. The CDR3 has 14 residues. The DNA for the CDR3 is TGTGCCAGCAGCGTAGGGCGGTCCTTGGGTGAGCAGTTCTTC. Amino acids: CASSVGRSLGEQFF.

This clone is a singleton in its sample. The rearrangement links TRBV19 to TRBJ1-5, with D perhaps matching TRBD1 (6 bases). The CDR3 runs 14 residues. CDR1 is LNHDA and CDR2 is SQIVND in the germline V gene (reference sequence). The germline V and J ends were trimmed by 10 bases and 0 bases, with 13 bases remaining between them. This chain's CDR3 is CATSGALSNQPQHF. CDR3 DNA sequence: TGTGCCACCTCAGGGGCCCTTAGCAATCAGCCCCAGCATTTT.

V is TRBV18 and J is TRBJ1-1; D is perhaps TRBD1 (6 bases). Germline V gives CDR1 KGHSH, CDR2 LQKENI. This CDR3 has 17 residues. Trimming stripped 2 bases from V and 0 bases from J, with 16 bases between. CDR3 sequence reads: CASSPGRQGRMNTEAFF. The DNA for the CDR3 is TGTGCCAGCTCACCAGGGAGGCAGGGGAGGATGAACACTGAAGCTTTCTTT.

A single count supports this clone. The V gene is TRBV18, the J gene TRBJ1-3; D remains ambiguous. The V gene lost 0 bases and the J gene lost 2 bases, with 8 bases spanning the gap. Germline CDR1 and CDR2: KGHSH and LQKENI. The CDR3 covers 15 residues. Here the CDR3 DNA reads TGTGCCAGCTCACCACCTGATGAAACTGGAAACACCATATATTTT. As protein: CASSPPDETGNTIYF. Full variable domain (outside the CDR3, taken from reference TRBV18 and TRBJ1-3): NAGVMQNPRHLVRRRGQEARLRCSPMKGHSHVYWYRQLPEEGLKFMVYLQKENIIDESGMPKERFSAEFPKEGPSILRIQQVVRGDSAAYFCASSPPDETGNTIYFGEGSWLTVV.

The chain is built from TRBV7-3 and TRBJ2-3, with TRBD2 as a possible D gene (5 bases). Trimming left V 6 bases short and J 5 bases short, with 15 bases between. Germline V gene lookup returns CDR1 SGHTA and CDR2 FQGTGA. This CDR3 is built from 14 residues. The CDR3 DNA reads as TGTGCCAGCAGTACGGGGTGGGGAGAAGATACGCAGTATTTT. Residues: CASSTGWGEDTQYF.

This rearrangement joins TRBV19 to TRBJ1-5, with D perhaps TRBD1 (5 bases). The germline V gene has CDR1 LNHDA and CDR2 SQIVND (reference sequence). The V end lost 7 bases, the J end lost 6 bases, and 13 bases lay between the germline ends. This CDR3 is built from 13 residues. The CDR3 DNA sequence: TGTGCCAGTACCCGACAGATGAGTCAGCCCCAGCATTTT. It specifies CASTRQMSQPQHF. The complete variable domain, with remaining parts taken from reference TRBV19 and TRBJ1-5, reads DGGITQSPKYLFRKEGQNVTLSCEQNLNHDAMYWYRQDPGQGLRLIYYSQIVNDFQKGDIAEGYSVSREKKESFPLTVTSAQKNPTAFYLCASTRQMSQPQHFGDGTRLSIL.

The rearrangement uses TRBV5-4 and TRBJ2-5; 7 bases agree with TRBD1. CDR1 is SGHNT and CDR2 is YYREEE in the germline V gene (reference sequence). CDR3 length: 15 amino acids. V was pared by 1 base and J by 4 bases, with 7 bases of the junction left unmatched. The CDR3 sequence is CASSLRTGARETQYF. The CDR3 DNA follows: TGTGCCAGCAGCTTGAGAACAGGGGCTAGAGAGACCCAGTACTTC.

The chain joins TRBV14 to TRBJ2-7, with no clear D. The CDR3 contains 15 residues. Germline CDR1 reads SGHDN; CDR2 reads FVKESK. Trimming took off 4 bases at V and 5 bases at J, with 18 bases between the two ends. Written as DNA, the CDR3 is TGTGCCAGCAGCCCCCGGGCCATTCCAGCGAACGAGCAGTACTTC. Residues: CASSPRAIPANEQYF.

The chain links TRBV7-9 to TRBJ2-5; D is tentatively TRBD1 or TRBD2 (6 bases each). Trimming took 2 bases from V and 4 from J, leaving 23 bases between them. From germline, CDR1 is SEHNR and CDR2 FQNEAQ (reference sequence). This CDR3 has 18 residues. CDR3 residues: CASSLTYVGGLVGETQYF. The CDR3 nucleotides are TGTGCCAGCAGCTTAACTTATGTCGGGGGCCTGGTAGGAGAGACCCAGTACTTC.

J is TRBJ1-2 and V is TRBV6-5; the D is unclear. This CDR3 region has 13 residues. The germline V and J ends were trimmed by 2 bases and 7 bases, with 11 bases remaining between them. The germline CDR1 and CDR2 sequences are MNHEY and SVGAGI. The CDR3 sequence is CASSYKAARGYTF. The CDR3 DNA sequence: TGTGCCAGCAGTTACAAGGCGGCCCGTGGCTACACCTTC.

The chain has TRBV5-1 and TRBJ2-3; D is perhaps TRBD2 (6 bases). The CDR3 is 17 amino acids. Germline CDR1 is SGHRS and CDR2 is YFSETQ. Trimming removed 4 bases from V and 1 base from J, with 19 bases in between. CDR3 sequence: CASSLMVSRGRTDTQYF. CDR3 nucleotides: TGCGCCAGCAGCCTCATGGTGTCGCGGGGCCGCACAGATACGCAGTATTTT.